The source of this TCR beta chain is a study of cytomegalovirus exposure and HLA in healthy donors. Study results and caveats: HLA restriction was apparent for most CMV-associated TCR beta chains in a later analysis. Earlier analysis found most TCR beta V segments productive about 90% or about 30% of the time. The listing of roughly 160 TCR beta chains classed them as cytomegalovirus-associated. Sequencing had likely introduced a cluster of highly shared sequence variants as an artifact.

Primers included in the PCR were 60 Vbeta and 13 Jbeta primers. Method: immunoSEQ multiplex PCR; TCRdb's copy keeps in-frame clones and lacks some. The sample yields under 150,000 clones, 65% to 85% seen once. Concerning this clone itself: The antigen is unknown. The junction shows a germline mismatch at one end, possibly a read error.

The germline V gene encodes CDR1 SEHNR and CDR2 FQNEAQ (reference sequence). This CDR3 region has 14 residues. The sample taken for sequencing was PBMCs. The sequence was collected from a woman between 35 and 50 years old in good health and CMV-seropositive. The chain has TRBV7-9 and TRBJ2-7, with TRBD1 identical over 7 bases. The CDR3 protein is CSSSETGSFYEQYF. The CDR3 nucleotides are TGTTCCAGCAGTGAGACAGGGTCGTTCTACGAGCAGTACTTC.